A selection of T cell receptor beta chains follows, all from one sample in a study of T cells in Graves' hyperthyroidism and ophthalmopathy. TCRdb re-called the multiplex PCR reads with MiXCR, one entry per CDR3 protein. The data contain approximately 590,000 distinct CDR3 sequences, around 42% of them singletons. The specimen sequenced was peripheral blood or thyroid tissue (not recorded which). These receptor sequences come from a woman aged 18 to 35 with Graves' hyperthyroidism. Both conserved end residues are part of each CDR3. Fields, in order: clone size, J gene, V gene, D gene, CDR3 protein, CDR3 DNA. A D gene is named only where the DNA matches it firmly. Not all rows give a size; the values are once, few, many and, for expanded clones, a class.

-,TRBJ2-1,TRBV7-9,-,CASRLSEVAWQFF,TGTGCCAGCCGATTAAGCGAGGTAGCGTGGCAGTTCTTC
many,TRBJ2-2,TRBV7-3,-,CASSSLRTGELFF,TGTGCCAGCAGCTCCTTACGCACCGGGGAGCTGTTTTTT
once,TRBJ1-1,TRBV2,-,CASTKPRGTEAFF,TGTGCCAGCACTAAACCGAGGGGCACTGAAGCTTTCTTT
once,TRBJ1-1,TRBV7-9,-,CASRGGTAIIPEAFF,TGTGCCAGCAGAGGGGGAACCGCAATAATCCCTGAAGCTTTCTTT
-,TRBJ2-5,TRBV19,TRBD1,CASSSEGARSETQYF,TGTGCCAGTAGTAGTGAGGGGGCTCGGTCGGAGACCCAGTACTTC
few,TRBJ2-5,TRBV12-3/TRBV12-4,-,CASVGHVQETQYF,TGTGCTAGTGTTGGCCACGTCCAAGAGACCCAGTACTTC
few,TRBJ2-7,TRBV29-1,TRBD1,CSVDKWGQGYEQYF,TGCAGCGTCGATAAATGGGGACAGGGGTACGAGCAGTACTTC
few,TRBJ1-4,TRBV5-1,TRBD1,CASSQDPRQGVANEKLFF,TGTGCCAGCAGCCAAGATCCGAGACAGGGGGTGGCTAATGAAAAACTGTTTTTT
-,TRBJ2-7,TRBV10-3,-,CASSLVLGQNVYEQYF,TGTGCCAGCAGTCTCGTGCTCGGACAGAACGTCTACGAGCAGTACTTC
-,TRBJ2-7,TRBV20-1,TRBD2,CSARDFRPGLAGGPRKQYF,TGCAGTGCTAGAGATTTCCGCCCGGGACTAGCGGGAGGGCCGAGGAAGCAGTACTTC
-,TRBJ1-2,TRBV10-3,TRBD1,CASSKLTGEDYGYTF,TGTGCCAGCAGTAAACTGACAGGGGAGGACTATGGCTACACCTTC
once,TRBJ2-7,TRBV2,-,CASSEPGDSAYEQYF,TGTGCCAGCAGCGAACCTGGGGACTCAGCCTACGAGCAGTACTTC
-,TRBJ1-2,TRBV10-3,TRBD1,CAAGRDRVSGYTF,TGTGCCGCGGGTAGGGACAGGGTGTCCGGCTACACCTTC
few,TRBJ2-6,TRBV7-2,-,CASSQDSGAGANVLTF,TGTGCCAGCAGCCAAGACTCAGGGGCTGGGGCCAACGTCCTGACTTTC
few,TRBJ1-5,TRBV29-1,-,CASSQDTPSPQHF,TGTGCCAGCAGCCAAGATACACCGTCGCCCCAGCATTTT
-,TRBJ2-7,TRBV27,TRBD1,CASARTGGRDEQYF,TGTGCCAGCGCTCGGACAGGGGGAAGGGACGAGCAGTACTTC
few,TRBJ1-6,TRBV25-1,TRBD1,CASSALAGTGTSPLHF,TGTGCCAGCAGTGCCCTCGCCGGGACAGGGACATCACCCCTCCACTTT
-,TRBJ1-2,TRBV24-1,TRBD1,CATSDSGQGGDGYTF,TGTGCCACCAGTGACTCGGGACAGGGTGGCGATGGCTACACCTTC
-,TRBJ1-5,TRBV9,TRBD1,CASSGDRESHQPQHF,TGTGCCAGCAGCGGGGACAGGGAATCGCATCAGCCCCAGCATTTT
few,TRBJ1-1,TRBV29-1,-,CSADPREGEAFF,TGCAGCGCAGATCCCAGGGAGGGTGAAGCTTTCTTT
many,TRBJ1-1,TRBV12-3/TRBV12-4,-,CASRGTAWAEAFF,TGTGCCAGCAGAGGGACGGCGTGGGCTGAAGCTTTCTTT
-,TRBJ2-6,TRBV20-1,-,CSASSSDRTGANVLTF,TGCAGTGCCAGCAGTTCCGACCGTACCGGGGCCAACGTCCTGACTTTC
-,TRBJ2-2,TRBV2,TRBD2,CASSRLAGSSGELFF,TGTGCCAGCAGCCGACTAGCGGGATCTTCCGGGGAGCTGTTTTTT
-,TRBJ1-2,TRBV7-2,TRBD1,CASSLGDRAYGYTF,TGTGCCAGCAGCTTGGGTGACAGGGCCTATGGCTACACCTTC
few,TRBJ1-2,TRBV5-1,-,CASSLDGAGYTF,TGCGCCAGCAGCTTGGACGGGGCTGGCTACACCTTC
-,TRBJ2-7,TRBV7-2,-,CASTPRDVSYEQCF,TGTGCCAGCACCCCTCGCGATGTCTCCTACGAGCAGTGCTTC
-,TRBJ2-7,TRBV6-6,-,CASSYSNWGEQYF,TGTGCCAGCAGTTACTCGAACTGGGGCGAGCAGTACTTC
-,TRBJ2-5,TRBV7-8,TRBD2,CASSLGRAGGGKETQYF,TGTGCCAGCAGCTTAGGGCGAGCGGGAGGGGGGAAAGAGACCCAGTACTTC
-,TRBJ1-5,TRBV7-2,-,CASSHELRGQPQHF,TGTGCCAGCAGCCACGAACTTCGGGGTCAGCCCCAGCATTTT
many,TRBJ2-5,TRBV7-2,-,CASSLAYQETQYF,TGTGCCAGCAGCCTGGCGTACCAAGAGACCCAGTACTTC
-,TRBJ1-2,TRBV12-3/TRBV12-4,-,CASSFYRNGYTF,TGTGCCAGCAGTTTCTACAGGAATGGCTACACCTTC
few,TRBJ2-7,TRBV24-1,TRBD2,CASSPGLAAPYEQYF,TGTGCCAGCAGCCCCGGACTAGCGGCTCCCTACGAGCAGTACTTC
-,TRBJ2-7,TRBV7-6,TRBD1,CASVDRGLNEQYF,TGTGCCAGCGTAGACAGGGGGTTAAACGAGCAGTACTTC
-,TRBJ2-3,TRBV2,-,CASTPSDTQYF,TGTGCCAGCACCCCGTCCGATACGCAGTATTTT
many,TRBJ2-2,TRBV29-1,TRBD1,CSVRQGASTGELFF,TGCAGCGTTAGACAGGGGGCGAGCACCGGGGAGCTGTTTTTT
-,TRBJ1-1,TRBV29-1,TRBD1,CSIRTGDNTEAFF,TGCAGCATTAGGACAGGGGACAACACTGAAGCTTTCTTT
once,TRBJ2-5,TRBV7-3,TRBD1,CASSKTGYRETQYF,TGTGCCAGCAGCAAGACAGGGTACAGGGAGACCCAGTACTTC
once,TRBJ2-5,TRBV24-1,TRBD2,CATSQTSGRAVETQYF,TGTGCCACCAGCCAGACTAGCGGGAGGGCCGTAGAGACCCAGTACTTC
-,TRBJ1-4,TRBV7-8,TRBD1,CASSLVGGQLTTNEKLFF,TGTGCCAGCAGCTTAGTGGGGGGACAGCTTACAACTAATGAAAAACTGTTTTTT
-,TRBJ1-5,TRBV20-1,-,CSASKGGGGNQPQHF,TGCAGTGCTAGTAAAGGGGGAGGTGGCAATCAGCCCCAGCATTTT
-,TRBJ2-7,TRBV29-1,TRBD1,CSREGQGSYEQYF,TGCAGCCGCGAGGGACAGGGGAGCTACGAGCAGTACTTC
-,TRBJ1-2,TRBV7-3,TRBD1,CASSLSQGNGYTF,TGTGCCAGCAGCTTATCACAGGGGAATGGCTACACCTTC
-,TRBJ2-7,TRBV10-3,-,CASGVVAYEQYF,TGTGCCAGCGGCGTTGTGGCCTACGAGCAGTACTTC
many,TRBJ1-5,TRBV24-1,TRBD1,CATSDRTGAFGQPQHF,TGTGCCACCAGTGATCGGACAGGGGCATTCGGTCAGCCCCAGCATTTT
few,TRBJ1-5,TRBV20-1,TRBD1,CSARSGQGNQPQHF,TGCAGTGCTAGATCCGGACAGGGCAATCAGCCCCAGCATTTT
-,TRBJ1-1,TRBV11-2,-,CAWNEGVTEAFF,TGTGCCTGGAACGAGGGGGTCACTGAAGCTTTCTTT
-,TRBJ1-1,TRBV24-1,TRBD1,CATSDSQGGSFF,TGTGCCACCAGTGATTCCCAGGGGGGATCTTTCTTT
-,TRBJ2-7,TRBV7-2,TRBD2,CASSQDPGGYEQYF,TGCGCCAGCAGCCAAGACCCGGGAGGTTACGAGCAGTACTTC